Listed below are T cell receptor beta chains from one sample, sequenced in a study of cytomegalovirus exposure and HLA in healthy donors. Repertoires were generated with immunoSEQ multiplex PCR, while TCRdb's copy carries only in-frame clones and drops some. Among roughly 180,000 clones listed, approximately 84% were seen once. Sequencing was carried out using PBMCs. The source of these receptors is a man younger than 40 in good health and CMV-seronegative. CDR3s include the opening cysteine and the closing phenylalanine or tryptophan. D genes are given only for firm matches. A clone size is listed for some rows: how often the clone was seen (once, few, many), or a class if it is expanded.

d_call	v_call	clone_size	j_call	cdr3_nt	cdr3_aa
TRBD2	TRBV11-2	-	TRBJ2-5	TGTGCCAGCAGGCGGGGGGGCCTGGAGACCCAGTACTTC	CASRRGGLETQYF
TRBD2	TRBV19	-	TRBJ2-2	TGTGCCAGTAACCTAGCGGGGGACAACACCGGGGAGCTGTTTTTT	CASNLAGDNTGELFF
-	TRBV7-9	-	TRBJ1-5	TGTGCCAGCAGCTTAGTTTCCGGAGGCCCCGATCAGCCCCAGCATTTT	CASSLVSGGPDQPQHF
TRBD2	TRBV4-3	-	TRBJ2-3	TGCGCCAGCAGCCAAGAAGGACTAGCGGGAGCAGATACGCAGTATTTT	CASSQEGLAGADTQYF
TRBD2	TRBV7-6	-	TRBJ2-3	TGTGCCAGCACCAGATCTGGCGGGAGGACAGATACGCAGTATTTT	CASTRSGGRTDTQYF
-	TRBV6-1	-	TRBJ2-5	TGTGCCAGCAGCTTAGGCGGAAACCAAGAGACCCAGTACTTC	CASSLGGNQETQYF
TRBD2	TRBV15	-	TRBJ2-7	TGTGCCACCAGCGGAGCGGGAGTCGGGTACGAGCAGTACTTC	CATSGAGVGYEQYF
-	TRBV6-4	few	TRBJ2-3	TGTGCCAGCAGTGACTCGAAAGGAGGGGGCACAGATACGCAGTATTTT	CASSDSKGGGTDTQYF
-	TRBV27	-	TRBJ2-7	TGTGCCAGCAGTTTTACAGGGTTGTCCTCCTACGAGCAGTACTTC	CASSFTGLSSYEQYF
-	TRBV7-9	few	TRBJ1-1	TGTGCCAGCAGCCCCTATACTGAAGCTTTCTTT	CASSPYTEAFF
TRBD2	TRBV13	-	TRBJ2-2	TGTGCCAGCAGTTCTAGCGGGGGGGCGCGCACCGGGGAGCTGTTTTTT	CASSSSGGARTGELFF
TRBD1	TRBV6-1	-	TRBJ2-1	TGTGCCAGCAGTGGACCGACGACAGGGTGGTTTATCGGTGAGCAGTTCTTC	CASSGPTTGWFIGEQFF
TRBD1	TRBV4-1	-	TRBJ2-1	TGCGCCAGCAGCCAAGTCTGGACAGGGGGGAACAATGAGCAGTTCTTC	CASSQVWTGGNNEQFF
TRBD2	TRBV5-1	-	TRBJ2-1	TGCGCCAGCAGCCTAGCGGGGGGACAGTACAATGAGCAGTTCTTC	CASSLAGGQYNEQFF
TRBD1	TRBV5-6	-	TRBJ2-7	TGTGCCAGCAGCGTCGACAGGGACGAGCAGTACTTC	CASSVDRDEQYF
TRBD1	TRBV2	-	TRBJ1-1	TGTGCCAGCTGTCGGGGGACAGGAAGCACTGAAGCTTTCTTT	CASCRGTGSTEAFF
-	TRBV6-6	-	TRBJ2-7	TGTGCCAGCAGTTCCCCCGGGATGCCCTACGAGCAGTACTTC	CASSSPGMPYEQYF
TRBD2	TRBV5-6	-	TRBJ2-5	TGTGCCAGCAGCCAATGGGGTCCTAGCGGGGGGGCCCAAGAGACCCAGTACTTC	CASSQWGPSGGAQETQYF
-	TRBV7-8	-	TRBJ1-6	TGTGCCAGCAGCTCCGGACAGAGTTCACCCCTCCACTTT	CASSSGQSSPLHF
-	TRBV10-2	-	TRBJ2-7	TGCGCCAGCAGTGAGTCACTAGGAAAGCAGTACTTC	CASSESLGKQYF
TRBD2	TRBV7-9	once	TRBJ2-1	TGTGCCAGCAGCTTAACGGCTAGCGGGAGTCGGTCCTACAATGAGCAGTTCTTC	CASSLTASGSRSYNEQFF
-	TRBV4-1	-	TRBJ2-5	TGCGCCAGCAGCCCCCAACCTACAGGGATACGGGAAGGGAAAGAGACCCAGTACTTC	CASSPQPTGIREGKETQYF
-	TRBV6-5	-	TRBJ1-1	TGTGCCAGCAGTCACAGTGACAGCTCGAACACTGAAGCTTTCTTT	CASSHSDSSNTEAFF
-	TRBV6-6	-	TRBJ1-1	TGTGCCAGCACCGACCGACAGTCTGTAATTGAAGCTTTCTTT	CASTDRQSVIEAFF
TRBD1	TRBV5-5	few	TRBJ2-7	TGTGCCAGCAGCCCCTCGGGACAGGCCTACGAGCAGTACTTC	CASSPSGQAYEQYF
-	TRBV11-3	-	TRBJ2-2	TGTGCCAGCAGCTTCTCAGGGGCGTCGGGCACCGGGGAGCTGTTTTTT	CASSFSGASGTGELFF
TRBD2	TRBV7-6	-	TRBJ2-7	TGTGCCAGCAGCCCCGGGACTAGTGAATACGAGCAGTACTTC	CASSPGTSEYEQYF
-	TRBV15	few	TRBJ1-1	TGTGCCACCAGCACGTACAGGTCCTTGAACACTGAAGCTTTCTTT	CATSTYRSLNTEAFF
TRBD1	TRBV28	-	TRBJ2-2	TGTGCCAGCAGAAACAGAGGGGGCTCCACGAACACCGGGGAGCTGTTTTTT	CASRNRGGSTNTGELFF
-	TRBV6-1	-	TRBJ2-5	TGTGCCAGCAGTGAATTCGGGCGGGTGCAAGAGACCCAGTACTTC	CASSEFGRVQETQYF
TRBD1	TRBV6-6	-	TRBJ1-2	TGTGCCAGCACCGTAGAGGGACAGGGGGCGCCTGGCTACACCTTC	CASTVEGQGAPGYTF
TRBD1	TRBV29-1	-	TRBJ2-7	TGCAGCGTTGCGGGAAACGGACAGGGGGGCTACGAGCAGTACTTC	CSVAGNGQGGYEQYF
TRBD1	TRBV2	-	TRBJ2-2	TGTGCCAGCAGTGCCGGGACAGGGGCCGGGGAGCTGTTTTTT	CASSAGTGAGELFF
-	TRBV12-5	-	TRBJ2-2	TGTGCTAGTGGTGATACAAGCATCGGGGGGCTGAGGGTCGGGGAGCTGTTTTTT	CASGDTSIGGLRVGELFF
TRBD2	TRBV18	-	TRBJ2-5	TGTGCCAGCTCACCGGTCCTGCGTAGCGGGGGCCAAGAGACCCAGTACTTC	CASSPVLRSGGQETQYF
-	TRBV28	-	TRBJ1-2	TGTGGAAAAAGGGGTGCCCAAGCTAACTATGGCTACACCTTC	CGKRGAQANYGYTF
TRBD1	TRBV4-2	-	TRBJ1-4	TGTGCCAGCAGCCAAGTAGCGGGGGACAGTCGGGAAAAACTGTTTTTT	CASSQVAGDSREKLFF
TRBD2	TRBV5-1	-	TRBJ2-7	TGCGCCAACAGCCCCGCGGGACTACGGGACGAGCAGTACTTC	CANSPAGLRDEQYF
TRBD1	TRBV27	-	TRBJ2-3	TGTGCCAGCAGTTTTTTATCGGCAGGGGGCGCGTCAGATACGCAGTATTTT	CASSFLSAGGASDTQYF
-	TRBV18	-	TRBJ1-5	TGTGCCAGCTCACCAGGGGGGTCCGAGCCCCAGCATTTT	CASSPGGSEPQHF
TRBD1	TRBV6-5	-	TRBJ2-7	TGTGCCAGCAGTTACAGGGGGCAGTTCTACGAGCAGTACTTC	CASSYRGQFYEQYF
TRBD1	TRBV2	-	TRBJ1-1	TGTGCCAGCAGTGAACTTGGGACAGGTGTGAACACTGAAGCTTTCTTT	CASSELGTGVNTEAFF
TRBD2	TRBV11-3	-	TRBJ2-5	TGTGCCAGCAGCCCCGGGACTAGGGGCGAGACCCAGTACTTC	CASSPGTRGETQYF
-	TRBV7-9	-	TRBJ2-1	TGTGCCAGCAGCTTATCCCTCCGTAACAGGGAGCACGAGCAGTTCTTC	CASSLSLRNREHEQFF
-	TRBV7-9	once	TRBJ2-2	TGTGCCAGCAGTAACAGGGTCACCGGGGAGCTGTTTTTT	CASSNRVTGELFF
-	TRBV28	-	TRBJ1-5	TGTGCCAGCAGTTTATATTCCGGAGTAGCGCAGCCCCAGCATTTT	CASSLYSGVAQPQHF
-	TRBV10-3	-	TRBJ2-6	TGTGCCATCAGTGAGGGCGGCGGGGCCAACGTCCTGACTTTC	CAISEGGGANVLTF
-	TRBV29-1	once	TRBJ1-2	TGCAGCGTTGCCTTTAGTGACAGGCTAACCAACTATGGCTACACCTTC	CSVAFSDRLTNYGYTF
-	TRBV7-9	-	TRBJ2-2	TGTGCCAGCACCAAGAGGACAGCTTCGAACACCGGGGAGCTGTTTTTT	CASTKRTASNTGELFF
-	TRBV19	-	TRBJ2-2	TGTGCCAGTAGTAAGGTAGGAGGGAACGGGGAGCTGTTTTTT	CASSKVGGNGELFF
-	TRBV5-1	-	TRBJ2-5	TGCGCCAGCAGCCCGGACAGGGAGGGAGAGACCCAGTACTTC	CASSPDREGETQYF
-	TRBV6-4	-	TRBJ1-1	TGTGCCAGCAGTGAAGGCAGGGAGAACACTGAAGCTTTCTTT	CASSEGRENTEAFF
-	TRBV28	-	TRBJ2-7	TGTGCCAGCAGACCCCGGGGCTACGAGCAGTACTTC	CASRPRGYEQYF
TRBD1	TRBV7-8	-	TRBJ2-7	TGTGCCAGCAGCTTAGGATCCCGGACAGGGGTCTCCTACGAGCAGTACTTC	CASSLGSRTGVSYEQYF
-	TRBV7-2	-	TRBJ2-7	TGTGCCAGCAGCCCAGCCGGGACAATATCCTACGAGCAGTACTTC	CASSPAGTISYEQYF
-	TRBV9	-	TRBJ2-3	TGTGCCAGCAGCCCACGGGGTCTCACAGATACGCAGTATTTT	CASSPRGLTDTQYF
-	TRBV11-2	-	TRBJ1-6	TGTGCCAGCAGCTTAGCGGGAATCTCACCCCTCCACTTT	CASSLAGISPLHF
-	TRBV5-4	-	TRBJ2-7	TGTGCCAGCAGCTCCTCAGCGGGCTCCTACGAGCAGTACTTC	CASSSSAGSYEQYF
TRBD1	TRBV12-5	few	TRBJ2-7	TGTGCTAGTGGGCAAACAGGGGGCGAGCAGTACTTC	CASGQTGGEQYF
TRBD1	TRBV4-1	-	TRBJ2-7	TGCGCCAGCAGCCAGGGACAAGGGACAGGTAAAGGGCAGTACTTC	CASSQGQGTGKGQYF